One and the same sample provided the 20 T cell receptor beta chains below, sequenced in a study of T cell clusters in autoimmune cytopenias. Each sample's input was about 250 ng genomic DNA, 35,000 to 40,000 genome equivalents. Multiplex touch-down PCR amplified TRB using TRB-A and TRB-B pools in one tube. TCRdb reprocessed the multiplex PCR reads, keeping one entry per CDR3 protein, no DNA. Its clone listing holds some 4,900 distinct CDR3 sequences. The source material was peripheral blood. These receptors were collected from a human donor with an autoimmune cytopenia or autoimmune hepatitis (not recorded which).

The V gene is TRBV5-1, the J gene TRBJ1-1. The CDR3 is made up of 13 amino acids. CDR1 SGHRS and CDR2 YFSETQ come from the germline V gene. The CDR3 sequence: CASSLVRNTEAFF.

This clonotype is called medium-sized based on its frequency. The gene calls are TRBV7-9 and TRBJ1-2. Germline-derived CDR1 and CDR2 are SEHNR and FQNEAQ (reference sequence). This CDR3 region has 12 residues. The CDR3 loop reads CASSTSVEGYTF.

This clonotype registers medium-sized (0.01 to 0.1%) by frequency. This chain connects TRBV30 to TRBJ1-1. Germline assignment: CDR1 GTSNPN and CDR2 SVGIG (reference sequence). This CDR3 comprises 14 residues. The chain's CDR3 is CAWSVQVMNTEAFF.

By frequency, this clonotype is medium-sized. This chain uses TRBV7-2 with TRBJ2-7. The germline CDR1 and CDR2 sequences are SGHTA and FQGNSA. There are 15 residues in the CDR3. This CDR3 reads CASSLGDGGLYEQYF.

In terms of frequency, this clonotype is medium-sized. The chain uses TRBV20-1 and TRBJ2-5; as DNA is missing, the TRBD2 call by TCRdb cannot be tested. Germline V gene sequence: CDR1 DFQATT, CDR2 SNEGSKA (reference sequence). The CDR3 consists of 16 residues. CDR3 protein: CSARVRAGGPEETQYF.

V gene TRBV5-1 combines with J gene TRBJ1-1; TCRdb calls TRBD1, which cannot be checked without DNA. The CDR3 length is 17 residues. The germline CDR1 and CDR2 sequences are SGHRS and YFSETQ. The CDR3 is CASSLASRDNRPTEAFF.

The chain carries TRBV5-1 and TRBJ2-2; TCRdb gives TRBD1 as the D gene, but with no DNA this cannot be confirmed. The germline CDR1 and CDR2 sequences are SGHRS and YFSETQ. The CDR3 loop spans 14 amino acids. The CDR3 protein is CASSLAGDTGELFF.

The chain combines TRBV27 with TRBJ1-1; no DNA is available, so the TRBD1 call from TCRdb remains unchecked. This CDR3 has 14 residues. Germline CDR1 MNHEY, CDR2 SMNVEV (reference sequence). This CDR3 reads CASSMRTGNTEAFF.

By frequency, this clonotype is medium-sized. The chain uses TRBV27 and TRBJ2-7; the D gene TCRdb calls, TRBD1, cannot be checked with no DNA. Germline CDR1 MNHEY, CDR2 SMNVEV (reference sequence). The CDR3 contains 16 residues. The CDR3 spells CASSLSGPGDSYEQYF.

This chain connects TRBV30 to TRBJ2-5; without DNA, the TCRdb call of TRBD1 cannot be checked. The CDR3 is made up of 14 amino acids. Germline values: CDR1 GTSNPN, CDR2 SVGIG (reference sequence). CDR3: CAWSGTGWQETQYF.

By frequency, this clonotype registers medium-sized. The rearrangement links TRBV27 to TRBJ1-1. The CDR3 totals 14 residues. Germline V gene lookup returns CDR1 MNHEY and CDR2 SMNVEV (reference sequence). The chain's CDR3 is CASTPSRGYTEAFF.

V gene TRBV5-1 combines with J gene TRBJ2-3; TCRdb picks TRBD2, but there is no DNA to check that call. Germline-derived CDR1 and CDR2 are SGHRS and YFSETQ. The CDR3 spans 17 residues. CDR3 protein: CASSPGRVGGKTDTQYF.

This clonotype shows up as medium-sized by frequency. The chain joins TRBV30 to TRBJ1-1; TCRdb proposes TRBD1, but this gene call is untestable without DNA. Germline CDR1 is GTSNPN and CDR2 is SVGIG (reference sequence). This CDR3 spans 13 amino acids. The chain's CDR3 is CAWDRGLNTEAFF. The full variable domain, its missing parts supplied by reference TRBV30 and TRBJ1-1, is SQTIHQWPATLVQPVGSPLSLECTVEGTSNPNLYWYRQAAGRGLQLLFYSVGIGQISSEVPQNLSASRPQDRQFILSSKKLLLSDSGFYLCAWDRGLNTEAFFGQGTRLTVV.

V and J are TRBV6-5 and TRBJ2-7; TCRdb reports TRBD1, a call that lacks DNA to check it against. The CDR3 has 14 amino acids. Germline CDR1 and CDR2: MNHEY and SVGAGI. The CDR3 spells CASRTGDRDDEQYF.

This clonotype is classed as medium-sized by frequency. The chain is built from TRBV6-1 and TRBJ1-2; the TCRdb call, TRBD1, lacks DNA for checking. CDR3 length equals 13 residues. CDR1 MNHNS and CDR2 SASEGT come from the germline V gene. The CDR3: CASSLDRGDGYTF.

V is TRBV2 and J is TRBJ2-1; TCRdb's D call of TRBD1 is untestable without DNA. Germline V lookup: CDR1 SNHLY, CDR2 FYNNEI. This CDR3 region has 17 residues. CDR3 residues: CASSEAVGGLGVHEQFF.

The J gene is TRBJ2-4, the V gene TRBV6-2 or TRBV6-3; checking the TCRdb D call of TRBD1 is not possible without DNA. This CDR3 has 15 residues. From germline, CDR1 is MNHEY and CDR2 SVGEGT. The CDR3 loop reads CASSFRGLAKNIQYF.

In terms of frequency, this clonotype is medium-sized. The chain couples TRBV27 to TRBJ1-1; there is no DNA to check the TCRdb D call of TRBD1. Germline CDR1 reads MNHEY; CDR2 reads SMNVEV (reference sequence). CDR3 length equals 14 residues. CDR3 residues: CASSLWQGNTEAFF.

This clonotype is deemed medium-sized by its frequency. Here the CDR3 reads CASSFLGATEAFF. The V gene is TRBV19, the J gene TRBJ1-1; lacking DNA, the TRBD1 call made by TCRdb goes unchecked. CDR3 length equals 13 residues. In germline, CDR1 is LNHDA, CDR2 SQIVND (reference sequence).

V gene TRBV5-6 combines with J gene TRBJ1-5; without DNA, the TCRdb call of TRBD1 cannot be checked. Germline V gene data show CDR1 as SGHDT and CDR2 as YYEEEE. This CDR3 has 23 amino acids. This CDR3 reads CASSLFSGGLVSGYGYSNQPQHF.